The sequence of this T cell receptor (beta chain) was determined in a study of cytotoxic CD8 clonotypes in ibrutinib-treated CLL. The CDR3 covers 15 residues. V shed 4 bases and J 2 bases; nucleotides not matched to a gene: 7. Germline-derived CDR1 and CDR2 are KGHSH and LQKENI. This table comes from immunoSEQ multiplex PCR, and its TCRdb copy is limited to in-frame clones, with some not included. The sample consists of about 150,000 clones, 60% to 85% of them appearing once. The source of this sequence is a human donor with chronic lymphocytic leukemia. This material consisted of PBMCs, taken after 24 months of ibrutinib treatment. The V call is TRBV18, the J call TRBJ2-5; 7 nucleotides agree with TRBD1. The DNA for the CDR3 is TGTGCCAGCTCACGGCAGACGGGACAGCAAGAGACCCAGTACTTC. Translation gives CASSRQTGQQETQYF.